This paragraph reports one TCR beta chain. These data belong to a study of response to subunit inactivated influenza vaccine. TCRdb analysed the RT-PCR reads with MiXCR anew, one entry per CDR3 protein. This sample carries around 600,000 distinct CDR3 sequences, about 11% of them seen once, and the ten largest clones take 9.5% to 12%. This sample was also put to use in a study of T cells expressing NK-cell markers. That source reports: UMIs accompanied the 5'RACE template switching by which TCR beta cDNA was made. Clones of NKG2C+ T cells that had expanded were of unclear HCMV specificity.

The TCR originated in a man aged 50 to 59 who received an inactivated influenza vaccine. Sequenced material: PBMCs from blood, taken on the day of vaccination.

The CDR3 nucleotides are TGTGCCAGCAGCGCGGGACTAGCGGGGTTAAACACCGGGGAGCTGTTTTTT. It specifies CASSAGLAGLNTGELFF. The chain combines TRBV7-2 with TRBJ2-2, with 13 nucleotides matching TRBD2. The CDR3 length is 17 residues. Looked up from germline, CDR1 is SGHTA and CDR2 is FQGNSA. With 5 bases clipped from V and 2 bases from J, the junction kept 5 bases outside the gene matches.